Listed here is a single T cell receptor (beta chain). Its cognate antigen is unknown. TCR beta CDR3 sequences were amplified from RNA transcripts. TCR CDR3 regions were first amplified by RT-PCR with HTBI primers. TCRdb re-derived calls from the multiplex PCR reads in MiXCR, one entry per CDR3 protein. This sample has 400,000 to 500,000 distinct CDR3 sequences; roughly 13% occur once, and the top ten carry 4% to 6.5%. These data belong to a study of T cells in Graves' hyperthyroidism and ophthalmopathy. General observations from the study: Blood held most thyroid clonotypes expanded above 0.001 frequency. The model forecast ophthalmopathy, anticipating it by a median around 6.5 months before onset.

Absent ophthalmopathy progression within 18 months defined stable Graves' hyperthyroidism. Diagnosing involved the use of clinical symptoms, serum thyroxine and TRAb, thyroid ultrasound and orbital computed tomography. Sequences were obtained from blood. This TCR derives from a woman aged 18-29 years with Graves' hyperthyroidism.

The chain's CDR3 is CASSPNRGLAGGRNEQFF. In DNA, the CDR3 is TGTGCCAGCAGTCCTAACAGAGGACTAGCGGGAGGTAGGAATGAGCAGTTCTTC. The rearrangement uses TRBV6-2 or TRBV6-3 and TRBJ2-1; the match to TRBD2 covers 14 bases. This CDR3 has 18 amino acids. Germline trimming cut 5 bases from V and 7 bases from J; bases unmatched to any gene: 13. Germline lookup yields CDR1 MNHEY and CDR2 SVGEGT.